This TCR beta chain was sequenced for a study of Ad26.COV2.S vaccination and SARS-CoV-2 variants. CDR3 length: 12 amino acids. The germline CDR1 and CDR2 sequences are ENHRY and SYGVKD. V lost 0 bases and J lost 4, with 1 base in between. Study results and caveats: The study found higher spike-specific TCR breadth in vaccine than placebo recipients.

The treatment was: over 15 received Ad26.COV2.S at low or high dose, single or two shots; 5 received placebo; per-sample allocation not given. The samples were gathered on day 63 after the first injection of vaccine or placebo. Whoever gave the sample was an adult aged 18-55 years in Boston. Libraries were prepared by immunoSEQ multiplex PCR; TCRdb keeps only in-frame clonotypes and omits some of them. This table has 300,000 to 350,000 clones, 86% appearing once. As to this clone: Its antigen is not identified.

The gene calls are TRBV10-3 and TRBJ2-1, with D unclear. The sequence came from a person aged 18-65 years who received the Ad26.COV2.S COVID-19 vaccine or a placebo. Sequenced here: peripheral blood, sampled in a trial of Ad26.COV2.S vaccine versus placebo. CDR3 nucleotides: TGTGCCATCAGTGAGTCTTACAATGAGCAGTTCTTC. Translating gives CAISESYNEQFF.